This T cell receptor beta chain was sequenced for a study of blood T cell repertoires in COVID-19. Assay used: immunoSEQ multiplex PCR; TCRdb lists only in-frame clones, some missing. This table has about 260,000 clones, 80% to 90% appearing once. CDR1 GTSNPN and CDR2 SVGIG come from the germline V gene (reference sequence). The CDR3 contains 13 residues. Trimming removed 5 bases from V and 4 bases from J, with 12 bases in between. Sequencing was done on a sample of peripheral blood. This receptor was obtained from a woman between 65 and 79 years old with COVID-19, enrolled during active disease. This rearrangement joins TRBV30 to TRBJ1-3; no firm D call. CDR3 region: CAWAEGSGNTIYF. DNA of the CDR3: TGTGCCTGGGCCGAGGGTTCGGGAAACACCATATATTTT.